This T cell receptor beta chain was sequenced in a study of cytomegalovirus exposure and HLA in healthy donors. Overall study context: The 120 validation repertoires, a later analysis reported, used the same platform as the approximately 670 repertoires from the first cohort.

On this clone: The antigen is not known.

Broader study findings: There were some 150 TCR beta chains listed as cytomegalovirus-associated.

The donors were part of the validation cohort, which consisted of more than 90 subjects and was separate from the first cohort of 666 subjects. Sequencing used immunoSEQ multiplex PCR; TCRdb keeps in-frame clones, though not all of them. There are over 250,000 clones in the sample; about nine tenths occur only once, and over 1% lies in the top ten. This CDR3 contains 16 residues. The J segment lost 3 bases and the V segment lost 5 bases, leaving 6 bases of the junction unmatched. The germline V gene has CDR1 SEHNR and CDR2 FQNEAQ (reference sequence). Specimen: PBMCs. This rearrangement joins TRBV7-9 to TRBJ2-1; 11 bases are shared with TRBD2. The clonotype comes from a woman in her 30s in good health and CMV-seropositive. For the CDR3, the DNA is TGTGCCAGCAGCGCCCCGACTAGCGGGGACTACAATGAGCAGTTCTTC. Translating it yields CASSAPTSGDYNEQFF.